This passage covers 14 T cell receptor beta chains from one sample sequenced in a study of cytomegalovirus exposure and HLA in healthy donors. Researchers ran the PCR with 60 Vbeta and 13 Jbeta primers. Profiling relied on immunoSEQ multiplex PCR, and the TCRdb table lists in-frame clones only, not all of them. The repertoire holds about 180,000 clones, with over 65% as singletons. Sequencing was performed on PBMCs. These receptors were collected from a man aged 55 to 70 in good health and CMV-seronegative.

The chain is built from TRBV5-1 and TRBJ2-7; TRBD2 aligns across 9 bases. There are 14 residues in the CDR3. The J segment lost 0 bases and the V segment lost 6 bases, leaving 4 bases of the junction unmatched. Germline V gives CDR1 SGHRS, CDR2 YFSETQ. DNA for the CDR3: TGCGCCAGCACCCGGACTAGCGACTCCTACGAGCAGTACTTC. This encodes CASTRTSDSYEQYF.

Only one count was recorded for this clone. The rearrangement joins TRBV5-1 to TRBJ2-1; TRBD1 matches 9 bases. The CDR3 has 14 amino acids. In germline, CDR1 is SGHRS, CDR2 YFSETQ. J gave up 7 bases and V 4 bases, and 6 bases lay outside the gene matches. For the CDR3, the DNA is TGCGCCAGCAGCCTGGGACAGGGCGTGAATGAGCAGTTCTTC. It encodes CASSLGQGVNEQFF.

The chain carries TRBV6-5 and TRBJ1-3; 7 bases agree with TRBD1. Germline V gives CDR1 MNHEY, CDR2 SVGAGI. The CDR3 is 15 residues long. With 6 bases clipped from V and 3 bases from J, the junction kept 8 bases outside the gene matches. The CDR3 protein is CASRIGQDLGNTIYF. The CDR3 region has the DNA TGTGCCAGCAGGATCGGACAGGACCTTGGAAACACCATATATTTT.

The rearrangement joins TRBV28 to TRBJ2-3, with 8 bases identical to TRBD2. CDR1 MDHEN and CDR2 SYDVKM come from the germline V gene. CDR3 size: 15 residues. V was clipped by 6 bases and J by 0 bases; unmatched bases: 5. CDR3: CASSGLAASTDTQYF. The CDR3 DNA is TGTGCCAGCAGCGGACTAGCAGCGAGCACAGATACGCAGTATTTT.

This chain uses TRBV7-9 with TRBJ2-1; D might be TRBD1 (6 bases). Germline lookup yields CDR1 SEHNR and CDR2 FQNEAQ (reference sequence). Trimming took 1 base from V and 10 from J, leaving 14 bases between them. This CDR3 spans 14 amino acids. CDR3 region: CASSLDLGAREQFF. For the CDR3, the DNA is TGTGCCAGCAGCTTAGATTTGGGGGCGAGGGAGCAGTTCTTC.

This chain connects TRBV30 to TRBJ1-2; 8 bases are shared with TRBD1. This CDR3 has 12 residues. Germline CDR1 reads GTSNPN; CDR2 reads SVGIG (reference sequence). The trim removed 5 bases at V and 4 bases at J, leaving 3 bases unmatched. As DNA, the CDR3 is TGTGCCTGGCAGACAGGGGTCTATGGCTACACCTTC. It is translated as CAWQTGVYGYTF.

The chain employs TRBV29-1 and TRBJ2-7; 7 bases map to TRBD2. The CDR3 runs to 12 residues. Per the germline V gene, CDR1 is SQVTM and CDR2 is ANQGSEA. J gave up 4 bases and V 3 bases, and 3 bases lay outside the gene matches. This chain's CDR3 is CSVDYGRYEQYF. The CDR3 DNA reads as TGCAGCGTTGACTACGGGAGGTACGAGCAGTACTTC.

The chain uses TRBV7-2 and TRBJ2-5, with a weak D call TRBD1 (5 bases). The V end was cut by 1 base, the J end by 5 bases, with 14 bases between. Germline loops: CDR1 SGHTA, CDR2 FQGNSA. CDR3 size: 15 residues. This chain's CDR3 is CASSLDRRAAETQYF. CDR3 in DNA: TGTGCCAGCAGCTTAGATCGCAGGGCGGCGGAGACCCAGTACTTC.

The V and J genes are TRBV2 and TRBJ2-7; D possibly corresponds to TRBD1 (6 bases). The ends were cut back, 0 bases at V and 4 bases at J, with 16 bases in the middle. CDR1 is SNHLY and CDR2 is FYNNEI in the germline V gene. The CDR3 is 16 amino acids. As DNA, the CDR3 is TGTGCCAGCAGTGAAGCTCCAGCACTACAGGGTTACGAGCAGTACTTC. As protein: CASSEAPALQGYEQYF.

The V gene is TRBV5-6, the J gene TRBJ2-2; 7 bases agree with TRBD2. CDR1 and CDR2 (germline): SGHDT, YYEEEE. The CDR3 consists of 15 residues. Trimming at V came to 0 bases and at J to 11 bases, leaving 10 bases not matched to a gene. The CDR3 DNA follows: TGTGCCAGCAGCTTGGGACTAGCCGTGATGGATGAGCTGTTTTTT. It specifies CASSLGLAVMDELFF.

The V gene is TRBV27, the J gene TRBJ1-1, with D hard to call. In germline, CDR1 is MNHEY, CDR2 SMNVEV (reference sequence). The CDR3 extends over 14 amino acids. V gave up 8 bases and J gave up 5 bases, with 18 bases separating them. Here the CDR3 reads CASRRPGVRTEAFF. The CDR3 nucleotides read TGTGCCAGCCGCCGCCCCGGGGTCCGAACTGAAGCTTTCTTT.

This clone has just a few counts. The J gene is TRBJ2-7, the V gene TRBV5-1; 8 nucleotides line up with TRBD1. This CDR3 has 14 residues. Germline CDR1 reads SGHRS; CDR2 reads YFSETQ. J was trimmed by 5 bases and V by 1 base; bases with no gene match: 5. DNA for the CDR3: TGCGCCAGCAGCTTGAGGACAGGGACCCACGAGCAGTACTTC. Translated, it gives CASSLRTGTHEQYF.

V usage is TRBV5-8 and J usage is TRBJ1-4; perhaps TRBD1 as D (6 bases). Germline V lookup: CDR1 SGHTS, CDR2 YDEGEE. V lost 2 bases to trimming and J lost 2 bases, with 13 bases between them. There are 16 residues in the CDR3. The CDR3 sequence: CASSFRGAFTNEKLFF. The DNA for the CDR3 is TGTGCCAGCAGCTTTCGGGGGGCTTTTACTAATGAAAAACTGTTTTTT.

CDR3: CASSAAGGYSNQPQHF. The CDR3, as DNA: TGTGCCAGCAGTGCGGCAGGGGGGTATAGCAATCAGCCCCAGCATTTT. The chain joins TRBV2 to TRBJ1-5; TRBD1 matches at 7 bases. V lost 4 bases and J lost 0; bases outside the gene matches: 6. CDR1 and CDR2 from the germline V gene are SNHLY and FYNNEI. This CDR3 region has 16 residues.